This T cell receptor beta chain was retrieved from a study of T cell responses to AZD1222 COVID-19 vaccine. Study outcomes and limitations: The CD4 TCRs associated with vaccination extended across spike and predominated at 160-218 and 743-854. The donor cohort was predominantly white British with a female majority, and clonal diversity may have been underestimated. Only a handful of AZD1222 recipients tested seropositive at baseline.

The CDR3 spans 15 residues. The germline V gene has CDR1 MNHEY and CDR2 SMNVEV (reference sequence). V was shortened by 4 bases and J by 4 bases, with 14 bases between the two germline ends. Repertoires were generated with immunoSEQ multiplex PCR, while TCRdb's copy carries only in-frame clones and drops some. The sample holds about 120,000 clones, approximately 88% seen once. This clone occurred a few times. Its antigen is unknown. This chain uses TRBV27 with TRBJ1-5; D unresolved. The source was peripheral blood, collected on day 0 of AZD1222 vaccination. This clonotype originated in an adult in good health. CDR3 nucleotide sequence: TGTGCCAGCAGTTATGGGCCCGACGGTAATCAGCCCCAGCATTTT. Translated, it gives CASSYGPDGNQPQHF.